The source of this TCR beta chain is a study of T cell repertoires in cytomegalovirus infection (dated by TCRdb to between 2018 and 2021). Concerning the study at large: Because public TCR beta signatures pointed to carriage of CMV infection together with the matching HLA type, the HLA type of each donor mattered for the analysis. Study-wide conclusions, independent of this receptor: The ex vivo response was dominated by HLA-C-restricted CMV-specific TCR beta clonotypes, which also provided the single most frequent clonotype in two of eight donors. Carriers of CMV infection plus the relevant HLA type were discriminated by the cumulative frequency of public TCR beta family members in the study cohort and in an independent 352-donor cohort.

The sequencer listed for this sample is Illumina HiSeq 1500. The public sequencing data were trimmed at Q25 with fastp and processed into clonotypes with MiXCR by TCRdb, which kept only in-frame beta chains. CDR3 protein duplicates are merged, each entry listing the most common genes and DNA. This sample holds some 440,000 distinct CDR3 sequences; roughly 30% were observed only once. The ten biggest clones cover roughly 13% of the sample. As regards this clonotype: Its target antigen remains unknown. A much larger clone differs by one base, so this may be a read error.

The CDR3, cysteine through phenylalanine, is 15 amino acids long. Only the CDR3 portion is preserved as DNA: 45 bases, with reading frame beginning at the first base. According to the germline V gene, CDR1 reads SGHTA and CDR2 reads FQGNSA. The junction shows trimming of 4 bases on V and 8 bases on J, and the gene matches do not reach 5 bases of it. Recombination joined TRBV7-2 with TRBJ1-6; 10 central nucleotides agree with TRBD1. The sequence derives from a human donor in good health (CMV status not recorded). Some clones in this sample may be carry-over from other donors' samples. Sequenced material: PBMCs. The nucleotide sequence reads as follows: TGTGCCAGCAGCTCCTCGACAGGGGGCCATTCACCCCTCCACTTT. Translated, it gives CASSSSTGGHSPLHF.